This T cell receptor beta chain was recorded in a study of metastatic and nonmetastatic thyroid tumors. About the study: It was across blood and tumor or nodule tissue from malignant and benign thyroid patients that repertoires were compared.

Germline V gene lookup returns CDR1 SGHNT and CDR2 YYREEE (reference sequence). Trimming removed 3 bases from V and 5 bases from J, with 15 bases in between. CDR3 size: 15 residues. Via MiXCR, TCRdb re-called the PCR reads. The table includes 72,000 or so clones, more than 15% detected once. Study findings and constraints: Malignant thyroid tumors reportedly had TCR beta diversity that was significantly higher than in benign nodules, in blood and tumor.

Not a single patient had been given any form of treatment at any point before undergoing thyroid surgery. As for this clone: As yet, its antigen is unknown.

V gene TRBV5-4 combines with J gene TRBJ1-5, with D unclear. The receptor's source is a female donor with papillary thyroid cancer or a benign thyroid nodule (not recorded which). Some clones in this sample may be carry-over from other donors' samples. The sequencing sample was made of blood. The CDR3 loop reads CASSSPHRRDQPQHF. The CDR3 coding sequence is TGTGCCAGCAGCTCGCCGCACAGAAGGGATCAGCCCCAGCATTTT.